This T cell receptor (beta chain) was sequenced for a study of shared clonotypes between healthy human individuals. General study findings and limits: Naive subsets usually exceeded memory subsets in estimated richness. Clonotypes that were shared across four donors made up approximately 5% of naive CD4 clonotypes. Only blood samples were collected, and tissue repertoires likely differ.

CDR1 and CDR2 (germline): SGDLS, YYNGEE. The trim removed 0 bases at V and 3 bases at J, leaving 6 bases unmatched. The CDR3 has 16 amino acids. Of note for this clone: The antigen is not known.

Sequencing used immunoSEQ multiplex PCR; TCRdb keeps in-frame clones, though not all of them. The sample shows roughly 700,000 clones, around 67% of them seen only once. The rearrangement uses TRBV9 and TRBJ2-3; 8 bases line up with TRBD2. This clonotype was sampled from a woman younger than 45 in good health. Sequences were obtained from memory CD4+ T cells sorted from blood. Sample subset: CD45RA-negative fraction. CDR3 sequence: CASSVGLGGGTDTQYF. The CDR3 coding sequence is TGTGCCAGCAGCGTAGGACTAGGCGGGGGGACAGATACGCAGTATTTT.